This T cell receptor beta chain was identified in a study of cytomegalovirus exposure and HLA in healthy donors. This clone has just a few counts. PCR amplification relied on 60 Vbeta primers (plus 13 Jbeta primers). Generated by immunoSEQ multiplex PCR, the TCRdb table keeps only in-frame clones and is missing some. Of 100,000 to 150,000 clones detected, approximately 79% appear once; the ten largest clones hold about 2%. Germline values: CDR1 SGHVS, CDR2 FQNEAQ. Trimming at V came to 4 bases and at J to 6 bases, leaving 11 bases not matched to a gene. This CDR3 spans 15 amino acids. Sequenced input: PBMCs. The chain joins TRBV7-8 to TRBJ1-1, with 7 bases fitting TRBD1. The receptor was isolated from a young man in good health and CMV-seronegative. DNA for the CDR3: TGTGCCAGCAGCTCAGCAACAGGGGAGAGGGCTGAAGCTTTCTTT. Translated: CASSSATGERAEAFF.